A selection of T cell receptor beta chains follows, all from one sample in a study of blood T cell repertoires in COVID-19. Generated by immunoSEQ multiplex PCR, the TCRdb table keeps only in-frame clones and is missing some. The profile shows roughly 140,000 clones, 85% of them singletons. Sequencing was carried out using peripheral blood. All receptors come from a woman between 40 and 50 years old with active or convalescent COVID-19. The CDR3 runs from the conserved cysteine through the conserved F or W. The D gene is left open where the match is weak. A row's size may be missing; if present it is once, few, many or a size class.

d_call,v_call,clone_size,j_call,cdr3_aa,cdr3_nt
-,TRBV2,-,TRBJ2-7,CASNPRGGESSYEQYF,TGTGCCAGCAACCCACGGGGCGGGGAAAGCTCCTACGAGCAGTACTTC
-,TRBV19,-,TRBJ1-5,CATKLLQGWNQPQHF,TGTGCCACCAAGTTATTACAGGGATGGAATCAGCCCCAGCATTTT
-,TRBV24-1,-,TRBJ1-2,CATSDLRPGGDYGYTF,TGTGCCACCAGTGATTTGCGACCGGGGGGAGACTATGGCTACACCTTC
-,TRBV28,-,TRBJ2-7,CASKRYEQYF,TGTGCCAGCAAGAGATACGAGCAGTACTTC
-,TRBV19,-,TRBJ1-6,CASSIGPWSNSPLHF,TGTGCCAGTAGTATAGGGCCCTGGAGTAATTCACCCCTCCACTTT
-,TRBV29-1,-,TRBJ2-7,CSVGQAYEQYF,TGCAGCGTTGGACAAGCCTACGAGCAGTACTTC
TRBD1,TRBV4-2,-,TRBJ1-2,CASSHRTGGIRNYGYTF,TGTGCCAGCAGCCACCGAACAGGGGGCATTAGGAACTATGGCTACACCTTC
TRBD1,TRBV11-2,-,TRBJ2-3,CASSRRQGEVGDTQYF,TGTGCCAGCAGCAGACGACAGGGGGAAGTTGGAGATACGCAGTATTTT
-,TRBV6-5,-,TRBJ1-2,CASSYSGWGVNYGYTF,TGTGCCAGCAGTTACTCCGGCTGGGGAGTTAACTATGGCTACACCTTC
-,TRBV5-4,-,TRBJ2-1,CASSLGDSYNEQFF,TGTGCCAGCAGCCTCGGAGACTCCTACAATGAGCAGTTCTTC
TRBD1,TRBV7-9,-,TRBJ2-5,CASSFPGGAGETQYF,TGTGCCAGCAGCTTCCCAGGGGGCGCGGGAGAGACCCAGTACTTC
TRBD1,TRBV28,few,TRBJ1-5,CASRRDGQASNQPQHF,TGTGCCAGCAGAAGAGATGGACAGGCTAGCAATCAGCCCCAGCATTTT
-,TRBV28,-,TRBJ2-1,CASSFPGLRHNEQFF,TGTGCCAGCAGTTTCCCAGGACTTCGACACAATGAGCAGTTCTTC
TRBD1,TRBV9,few,TRBJ1-3,CASSLQGTGNTIYF,TGTGCCAGCAGCCTACAGGGGACTGGAAACACCATATATTTT
-,TRBV6-1,-,TRBJ1-1,CASSNRRVEAFF,TGTGCCAGCAGCAATCGACGGGTCGAAGCTTTCTTT
-,TRBV6-4,-,TRBJ2-1,CASSDHYRGGSYNEQFF,TGTGCCAGCAGTGACCACTACAGGGGGGGATCCTACAATGAGCAGTTCTTC
-,TRBV6-1,-,TRBJ1-1,CASSETGRGADTEAFF,TGTGCCAGCAGTGAAACCGGTCGGGGGGCTGACACTGAAGCTTTCTTT
TRBD2,TRBV4-3,-,TRBJ2-7,CASSRASGTTYEQYF,TGCGCCAGCAGCCGCGCTAGCGGGACCACCTACGAGCAGTACTTC
-,TRBV5-5,-,TRBJ1-3,CASSLPQGNTIYF,TGTGCCAGCAGCTTGCCACAGGGAAACACCATATATTTT
TRBD1,TRBV5-1,-,TRBJ2-3,CASSLLGQGTDTQYF,TGCGCCAGCAGCTTGCTGGGACAGGGTACAGATACGCAGTATTTT
TRBD1,TRBV2,once,TRBJ2-4,CASNRDRENIQYF,TGTGCCAGCAACCGGGACAGGGAGAACATTCAGTACTTC
-,TRBV6-4,-,TRBJ2-7,CASRPTSQNEQYF,TGTGCCAGCAGGCCGACTAGTCAAAACGAGCAGTACTTC
-,TRBV19,-,TRBJ2-5,CASSSSGGQETQYF,TGTGCCAGTAGTTCCAGTGGAGGACAAGAGACCCAGTACTTC
-,TRBV5-1,-,TRBJ2-3,CASTSGYTDTQYF,TGCGCCAGCACCTCGGGGTACACAGATACGCAGTATTTT